This is a list of T cell receptor beta chains from one sample in a study of T cells in Graves' hyperthyroidism and ophthalmopathy. TCRdb recomputed calls from the multiplex PCR reads with MiXCR, one row per CDR3 protein. The sample records hundreds of thousands of distinct CDR3 sequences, over 15% being singletons. Sequencing was performed on blood. The receptors derive from a woman in her late teens or twenties with Graves' hyperthyroidism. Each CDR3 is given with its conserved first and last residue. D genes are given only for firm matches. Clone sizes are given selectively: once, few, many, or a class where the clone is expanded.

clone size	J gene	V gene	D gene	CDR3 protein
-	TRBJ2-5	TRBV14	TRBD2	CASSPRTRRETQYF
few	TRBJ1-2	TRBV10-2	-	CAVRASAADGYTF
many	TRBJ2-1	TRBV20-1	TRBD2	CSARGLAGYNEQFF
few	TRBJ2-5	TRBV7-2	TRBD2	CASSLEAGDGETQYF
once	TRBJ2-5	TRBV15	-	CATSRQYETQYF
many	TRBJ2-2	TRBV11-2	-	CASSSSGLTNTGELFF
-	TRBJ2-3	TRBV7-3	-	CASSYQQGQTDTQYF
-	TRBJ2-7	TRBV18	-	CASSREGTVLGYEQYF
few	TRBJ2-2	TRBV19	TRBD2	CASRAGTSGRANTGELFF
-	TRBJ2-3	TRBV6-1	TRBD2	CASREAGGRTDTQYF
many	TRBJ2-5	TRBV5-6	-	CASSLGEFGETQYF
-	TRBJ1-4	TRBV29-1	-	CSVSSQAATNEKLFF
few	TRBJ2-7	TRBV7-9	-	CASSPPPHRVRDEQYF
many	TRBJ2-1	TRBV12-3/TRBV12-4	-	CASSLVSGEQFF
many	TRBJ1-2	TRBV2	-	CASRDGRGYGYTF
-	TRBJ1-3	TRBV2	-	CASSWGAGNTIYF
-	TRBJ2-5	TRBV9	-	CASSVLAREQETQYF
many	TRBJ2-7	TRBV7-2	-	CASRGENEQYF
few	TRBJ2-5	TRBV29-1	TRBD2	CSVESGGRGGTQYF
-	TRBJ2-1	TRBV28	-	CASSYTQGWGVAGYDEQFF
-	TRBJ1-2	TRBV30	TRBD1	CAWLGQDGYTF
many	TRBJ1-2	TRBV12-3/TRBV12-4	-	CASSFAGKRTYGYTF
-	TRBJ2-6	TRBV12-3/TRBV12-4	TRBD1	CASSPHRQGVVANVLTF
few	TRBJ2-7	TRBV7-9	TRBD1	CASSWTGGSYEQYF